Listed below are T cell receptor beta chains from one sample, sequenced in a study of metastatic and nonmetastatic thyroid tumors. With MiXCR, TCRdb reprocessed the PCR reads. The sample holds about 70,000 clones; 18% are singletons and the top ten take 13%. The material sequenced was blood. Receptors originate from a female donor with papillary thyroid cancer or a benign thyroid nodule (not recorded which). Some clones in this sample may be carry-over from other donors' samples. Both conserved end residues are part of each CDR3. Each record gives: D gene, J gene, V gene, clone size, CDR3 protein, CDR3 DNA. The D gene is left open where the match is weak. Clone size is shown for a subset of rows, as once, few, many or a class of expanded clone.

>-|TRBJ2-5|TRBV10-3|many
CATRWGDQETQYF
TGTGCCACCCGGTGGGGGGACCAAGAGACCCAGTACTTC
>-|TRBJ2-5|TRBV11-3|-
CASSLNQRETQYF
TGTGCCAGCAGCTTAAATCAGAGAGAGACCCAGTACTTC
>-|TRBJ1-2|TRBV6-1|many
CASLGPPPVNYGYTF
TGTGCCAGCCTAGGACCTCCTCCGGTTAACTATGGCTACACCTTC
>TRBD2|TRBJ2-1|TRBV5-5|many
CASSWPGRGGNEQFF
TGTGCCAGCAGCTGGCCGGGACGGGGGGGGAATGAGCAGTTCTTC
>TRBD1|TRBJ2-6|TRBV6-1|few
CASSSGQGRFGAKVLTF
TGTGCGAGCTCCTCGGGACAGGGGCGGTTTGGGGCCAAAGTCCTGACTTTC
>-|TRBJ1-2|TRBV3-1|many
CASSQAESYGYTF
TGTGCCAGCAGCCAGGCAGAGTCCTATGGCTACACCTTC
>-|TRBJ1-1|TRBV5-1|many
CASGNGGGANTEAFF
TGCGCCAGCGGCAATGGGGGTGGGGCGAACACTGAAGCTTTCTTT
>-|TRBJ1-1|TRBV18|-
CASSPSSNTEAFF
TGTGCCAGCTCACCAAGTTCTAACACTGAAGCTTTCTTT
>-|TRBJ2-1|TRBV19|many
CASSRDTPNEQFF
TGTGCCAGTAGTAGAGACACTCCCAATGAGCAGTTCTTC
>-|TRBJ1-5|TRBV20-1|many
CSARDRGGSQPQHF
TGCAGTGCTAGAGATCGCGGGGGCTCTCAGCCCCAGCATTTT
>TRBD1|TRBJ2-7|TRBV27|many
CASSFRGNEQYF
TGTGCCAGCAGTTTCAGGGGGAACGAGCAGTACTTC
>TRBD2|TRBJ2-3|TRBV5-4|-
CASSLGTSGGATDTQYF
TGTGCCAGCAGCCTGGGGACTAGCGGGGGGGCGACAGATACGCAGTATTTT
>-|TRBJ1-3|TRBV20-1|many
CSAYKLESGNTIYF
TGCAGTGCCTACAAGCTTGAGTCTGGAAACACCATATATTTT
>TRBD2|TRBJ2-2|TRBV12-3/TRBV12-4|many
CASSLSTSGRTGELFF
TGTGCCAGCAGTTTATCGACTAGCGGGAGAACCGGGGAGCTGTTTTTT
>-|TRBJ2-1|TRBV12-3/TRBV12-4|few
CASSLGLRNEQFF
TGTGCCAGCAGTTTAGGGTTGCGGAATGAGCAGTTCTTC
>TRBD1|TRBJ1-2|TRBV28|many
CASEGQGDNYGYTF
TGTGCCAGCGAGGGGCAGGGGGATAACTATGGCTACACCTTC
>TRBD1|TRBJ1-1|TRBV27|many
CASRPPGGSAFF
TGTGCCAGCAGGCCCCCAGGGGGATCGGCTTTCTTT
>TRBD1|TRBJ2-2|TRBV20-1|many
CSARRGTGGTGELFF
TGCAGTGCTAGGCGCGGGACAGGGGGTACCGGGGAGCTGTTTTTT
>TRBD1|TRBJ2-5|TRBV24-1|-
CATSGFEGTGGGKETQYF
TGTGCCACCAGTGGTTTTGAGGGAACAGGGGGCGGAAAGGAGACCCAGTACTTC
>-|TRBJ2-2|TRBV25-1|many
CASSSPLPGTGELFF
TGTGCCAGCAGTTCCCCACTGCCGGGCACCGGGGAGCTGTTTTTT
>-|TRBJ1-5|TRBV20-1|-
CSARNPHAGTGFSNQPQHF
TGCAGTGCTAGAAACCCCCATGCGGGAACAGGGTTTAGCAATCAGCCCCAGCATTTT
>-|TRBJ2-1|TRBV5-1|many
CASSVDTSSYNEQFF
TGCGCCAGCAGCGTGGACACGAGCTCCTACAATGAGCAGTTCTTC
>-|TRBJ1-1|TRBV27|many
CASSSIGGTSEAFF
TGTGCCAGCAGTAGCATAGGCGGGACGTCTGAAGCTTTCTTT
>TRBD2|TRBJ2-1|TRBV29-1|many
CSVVFARGSYNEQFF
TGCAGCGTTGTCTTTGCGCGGGGGTCCTACAATGAGCAGTTCTTC
>TRBD2|TRBJ2-5|TRBV5-1|many
CASSPGALLAGVETQYF
TGCGCCAGCAGCCCCGGGGCCCTACTAGCGGGAGTTGAGACCCAGTACTTC
>-|TRBJ1-1|TRBV29-1|many
CSSYRELNTEAFF
TGCAGCTCATACAGAGAGTTGAACACTGAAGCTTTCTTT
>-|TRBJ1-1|TRBV6-1|few
CASEWQGQVGAEAFF
TGTGCCAGCGAGTGGCAGGGGCAGGTAGGGGCTGAAGCTTTCTTT
>-|TRBJ1-1|TRBV5-1|-
CASSFAAGLGDTEALF
TGCGCCAGCAGCTTCGCGGCAGGTCTCGGGGACACTGAAGCTCTCTTT
>-|TRBJ1-6|TRBV6-5|few
CDSSLGRVSSPLQF
TGTGACAGCAGTTTAGGGAGGGTAAGCTCACCCCTCCAATTT